One and the same sample provided the 14 T cell receptor beta chains below, sequenced in a study of PD-1 blockade in classical Hodgkin lymphoma. All trial patients relapsed after autologous stem cell transplantation. Investigators isolated CD4+ T cells from thawed PBMCs through magnetic negative selection. TCRdb's copy holds only in-frame clones and misses some; the assay was immunoSEQ multiplex PCR. The table lists 30,000 to 40,000 clones, 90% of them singletons. Sample: CD4+ T cells from blood, taken at baseline. The origin of the receptors is a human donor with classical Hodgkin lymphoma.

This chain connects TRBV7-6 to TRBJ2-1, with TRBD2 as a possible D gene (5 bases). From germline, CDR1 is SGHVS and CDR2 FNYEAQ. This CDR3 has 15 residues. Trimming removed 1 base at V and 0 bases at J, with 7 bases between. The CDR3: CASSLEGSSYNEQFF. Written as DNA, the CDR3 is TGTGCCAGCAGCTTAGAAGGGAGCTCCTACAATGAGCAGTTCTTC.

The chain combines TRBV7-9 with TRBJ2-7, with D possibly matching TRBD1 (6 bases). CDR1 is SEHNR, CDR2 FQNEAQ, per germline (reference sequence). The CDR3 covers 16 residues. V was clipped by 5 bases and J by 5 bases, with 22 bases between them. CDR3 sequence: CASSPRGTGSLNEQYF. Written as DNA, the CDR3 is TGTGCCAGCAGCCCCCGGGGTACAGGGTCACTCAACGAGCAGTACTTC.

The chain couples TRBV29-1 to TRBJ2-1; 7 positions match TRBD2. Germline trimming cut 3 bases from V and 4 bases from J; bases unmatched to any gene: 6. CDR1 and CDR2 (germline): SQVTM, ANQGSEA. The CDR3 extends over 14 amino acids. Written as DNA, the CDR3 is TGCAGCGTTGATAAAGCGGGACTATACAATGAGCAGTTCTTC. Protein product: CSVDKAGLYNEQFF.

The chain joins TRBV6-5 to TRBJ1-1; no firm D call. V lost 8 bases, J lost 11 bases, and 15 bases lay in between. The CDR3 length is 11 residues. Germline CDR1 MNHEY, CDR2 SVGAGI. CDR3 in DNA: TGTGCCAGCGGGCCCCAGGCGAAGGCTTTCTTT. Protein sequence: CASGPQAKAFF.

In nucleotides, the CDR3 is TGCGCCAGCAGCTTCCCGGGAGGTAGCGGGAGGGCCTCGAGCTCCTACAATGAGCAGTTCTTC. It is translated as CASSFPGGSGRASSSYNEQFF. The chain carries TRBV5-1 and TRBJ2-1; 11 nucleotides align to TRBD2. The CDR3 runs 21 residues. The germline gives CDR1 SGHRS, CDR2 YFSETQ. V trimming: 2 bases; J trimming: 0 bases; junction bases outside the gene matches: 16.

The chain employs TRBV7-2 and TRBJ2-3; D unresolved. This CDR3 has 15 amino acids. Trimming removed 2 bases from V and 0 bases from J, with 9 bases in between. The V gene's germline CDR1 is SGHTA and CDR2 FQGNSA. The CDR3 region is CASSLMGSSTDTQYF. The CDR3, as DNA: TGTGCCAGCAGCTTAATGGGGTCTAGCACAGATACGCAGTATTTT.

This clone was detected once. This sequence joins TRBV28 and TRBJ1-1; D possibly corresponds to TRBD1 (6 bases). V was cut by 3 bases and J by 0 bases, with 17 bases left in between. This CDR3 is built from 17 residues. CDR1 and CDR2 from the germline V gene are MDHEN and SYDVKM. The DNA for the CDR3 is TGTGCCAGCAGTTTCCCAATGACAGGAGCCATGAACACTGAAGCTTTCTTT. Protein sequence: CASSFPMTGAMNTEAFF. Full variable domain (rest looked up from reference TRBV28 and TRBJ1-1): DVKVTQSSRYLVKRTGEKVFLECVQDMDHENMFWYRQDPGLGLRLIYFSYDVKMKEKGDIPEGYSVSREKKERFSLILESASTNQTSMYLCASSFPMTGAMNTEAFFGQGTRLTVV.

The chain has TRBV5-1 and TRBJ1-4; a possible D gene is TRBD1 (5 bases). The CDR3 sequence is 17 residues long. The germline CDR1 and CDR2 sequences are SGHRS and YFSETQ. The V gene lost 0 bases and the J gene lost 8 bases, with 20 bases spanning the gap. This chain's CDR3 is CASSLAPQGLVGEKLFF. The CDR3 coding sequence is TGCGCCAGCAGCTTGGCCCCCCAGGGTTTGGTCGGAGAAAAACTGTTTTTT.

The chain carries TRBV6-5 and TRBJ1-1; D gene unclear. The CDR3 has 12 amino acids. V was trimmed by 5 bases and J by 7 bases, leaving 11 bases between them. Per germline, CDR1 MNHEY and CDR2 SVGAGI. The CDR3 DNA is TGTGCCAGCAGTACCCGCTCCGGTGAAGCTTTCTTT. Translation: CASSTRSGEAFF.

The chain is built from TRBV25-1 and TRBJ2-7, with 7 bases identical to TRBD1. The CDR3 spans 13 residues. V dropped 9 bases and J dropped 4; count of bases not matched to a gene: 9. From germline, CDR1 is MGHDK and CDR2 SYGVNS. CDR3 in DNA: TGTGCCAGTCGTTCACAGGGGTGGTACGAGCAGTACTTC. Amino acids: CASRSQGWYEQYF.

This chain links TRBV30 with TRBJ1-5; 11 nucleotides line up with TRBD1. Germline V gives CDR1 GTSNPN, CDR2 SVGIG (reference sequence). CDR3 length: 14 amino acids. J was trimmed by 9 bases and V by 2 bases; bases with no gene match: 6. As DNA, the CDR3 is TGTGCCTGGAGTATTGGGACAGGGGGGCGGCCCCAGCATTTT. Protein sequence: CAWSIGTGGRPQHF.

The chain carries TRBV28 and TRBJ1-4; D is perhaps TRBD1 (6 bases). The CDR3 runs 15 residues. V lost 5 bases and J 5 bases, leaving 15 bases between the germline ends. Germline assignment: CDR1 MDHEN and CDR2 SYDVKM. This CDR3 is CASSPQDRPNEKLFF. In nucleotides, the CDR3 is TGTGCCAGCAGTCCCCAGGACAGACCAAATGAAAAACTGTTTTTT.

The chain carries TRBV2 and TRBJ2-7, with TRBD1 as a possible D gene (5 bases). The CDR3 runs 12 residues. V lost 8 bases, J lost 5 bases, and 13 bases lay in between. Germline V gene data show CDR1 as SNHLY and CDR2 as FYNNEI. CDR3 sequence: CASAGRRNEQYF. The CDR3 DNA is TGTGCCAGCGCAGGGCGCAGGAACGAGCAGTACTTC.

J is TRBJ2-7 and V is TRBV2; D not certain. V lost 6 bases to trimming and J lost 0 bases, with 9 bases between them. CDR1 SNHLY and CDR2 FYNNEI come from the germline V gene. This CDR3 spans 13 amino acids. The chain's CDR3 is CASSPTPSYEQYF. CDR3 in DNA: TGTGCCAGCAGCCCTACACCCTCCTACGAGCAGTACTTC.